This T cell receptor (beta chain) is drawn from a study of cytomegalovirus exposure and HLA in healthy donors. Findings and limits, study-wide: Most observed TCR sequences were rare, whereas some public TCRs were detected in many donors.

The length of the CDR3 is 14 residues. From germline, CDR1 is SSHAT and CDR2 FNYEAQ (reference sequence). A note on this clone: Its antigen is still unknown. At one end the junction does not follow the germline gene, possibly because of a read error.

PCR was performed using 60 Vbeta and 13 Jbeta primers. Original handling: As a later analysis found, there were 70 million to 90 million unique TCR beta chains, of which some 10 million were shared. The method was immunoSEQ multiplex PCR; TCRdb's version includes in-frame clones alone and lacks a portion of them. That table gives V, J and clone size, and the DNA gave D and trimming. The data hold about 170,000 clones, with over 80% observed a single time. Healthy bone marrow donors supplied every sample. The sequencing sample was made of PBMCs. This TCR came from a woman aged 50 to 60 in good health and CMV-seropositive. The rearrangement joins TRBV7-7 to TRBJ2-2, with 7 bases fitting TRBD2. The CDR3, as DNA: TGTGCTAGCAGCCTGGGGACTATCACCGGGGAGCTGTTTTTT. Its protein is CASSLGTITGELFF.